A single sample gave rise to the 25 T cell receptor beta chains below, sequenced in a study of cytomegalovirus exposure and HLA in healthy donors. The PCR made use of 60 Vbeta and 13 Jbeta primers. TCRdb keeps only in-frame clones here, not all; method: immunoSEQ multiplex PCR. The sample yields about 140,000 clones, about 74% seen once. The sample taken for sequencing was PBMCs. The receptor source for this set is a male donor in good health and CMV-seronegative.

The chain carries TRBV4-1 and TRBJ2-5; the match to TRBD1 covers 10 bases. The length of the CDR3 is 14 residues. Per the germline V gene, CDR1 is MGHRA and CDR2 is YSYEKL. Losses at the gene ends were 4 bases for V and 5 bases for J; bases not matched to a gene: 4. In DNA, the CDR3 is TGCGCCAGCAGCCGACAGGGGGCAATGGAGACCCAGTACTTC. This gives the protein CASSRQGAMETQYF.

The J gene is TRBJ2-3, the V gene TRBV6-1; TRBD2 matches at 13 bases. CDR1 and CDR2 (germline): MNHNS, SASEGT. J lost 1 base, V lost 10 bases, and 5 bases had no gene match. The CDR3 length is 15 residues. As DNA, the CDR3 is TGTGCCACCCTAGGACTAGCGGGGGGCACAGATACGCAGTATTTT. Its protein is CATLGLAGGTDTQYF.

J is TRBJ1-4 and V is TRBV13, with 7 positions matching TRBD1. V lost 5 bases, J lost 5 bases, and 8 bases stayed unmatched. The V gene's germline CDR1 is PRHDT and CDR2 FYEKMQ (reference sequence). The CDR3 runs to 15 residues. CDR3 DNA sequence: TGTGCCAGCAGCCAACGGGACAGCCTGAATGAAAAACTGTTTTTT. Translation: CASSQRDSLNEKLFF.

Turning to this clone: One junction end does not reproduce the germline sequence, and a read error may be involved. CDR3 loop: CASSLDGNERFF. The CDR3 DNA reads as TGTGCCAGCAGCTTGGACGGTAATGAGCGGTTCTTC. This sequence joins TRBV5-4 and TRBJ2-1; D not resolved. CDR3 length: 12 residues. Germline CDR1 SGHNT, CDR2 YYREEE (reference sequence).

This rearrangement joins TRBV6-1 to TRBJ2-7, with 7 bases fitting TRBD2. The CDR3 contains 14 residues. Germline assignment: CDR1 MNHNS and CDR2 SASEGT. After removal of 8 bases from V and 9 bases from J, the junction contained 16 bases not matched to a gene. CDR3: CASWGEGTMAWQYF. The CDR3 nucleotides read TGTGCCAGCTGGGGGGAGGGCACGATGGCCTGGCAGTACTTC.

The V and J genes are TRBV14 and TRBJ2-2; TRBD1 might be the D (6 bases). Looked up from germline, CDR1 is SGHDN and CDR2 is FVKESK. This CDR3 region has 14 residues. V was pared by 4 bases and J by 6 bases, with 12 bases between. The DNA for the CDR3 is TGTGCCAGCAGCCTACAGGGATGGGCCGGGGAGCTGTTTTTT. Translating gives CASSLQGWAGELFF.

As for this clone: Relative to the germline gene, one junction end is altered; a read error may explain this. The J gene is TRBJ2-2, the V gene TRBV7-7; 11 bases match TRBD2. This CDR3 comprises 17 residues. Germline CDR1 reads SSHAT; CDR2 reads FNYEAQ (reference sequence). The chain's CDR3 is CASSASLAGALTGELFF. The CDR3 bases are TGTGCTAGCAGCGCCTCACTAGCGGGGGCTCTCACCGGGGAGCTGTTTTTT.

The chain recombines TRBV6-1 with TRBJ2-1; the D gene is possibly TRBD2 (6 bases). Trimming pared 3 bases from V and 9 bases from J, leaving 12 bases between. This CDR3 is built from 13 residues. The germline V gene encodes CDR1 MNHNS and CDR2 SASEGT. The CDR3: CASSERGRGEQFF. The DNA for the CDR3 is TGTGCCAGCAGTGAGCGGGGTCGGGGTGAGCAGTTCTTC.

This chain links TRBV6-4 with TRBJ1-6, with a tentative D call TRBD1 (5 bases). From germline, CDR1 is MRHNA and CDR2 SNTAGT. This CDR3 is built from 15 residues. Trimming stripped 3 bases from V and 14 bases from J, with 20 bases between. The CDR3 sequence is CASSEGAGPGLALHF. CDR3 DNA sequence: TGTGCCAGCAGTGAAGGGGCAGGGCCAGGTTTAGCCCTCCACTTT.

V usage is TRBV30 and J usage is TRBJ2-5; the D gene is possibly TRBD1 (6 bases). Germline CDR1 is GTSNPN and CDR2 is SVGIG (reference sequence). The CDR3 is made up of 13 amino acids. The ends were cut back, 1 base at V and 7 bases at J, with 13 bases in the middle. DNA of the CDR3: TGTGCCTGGAGTGCCAGGGGTTTAGGGACCCAGTACTTC. The encoded protein is CAWSARGLGTQYF.

This chain links TRBV7-9 with TRBJ2-7, with a weak D call TRBD2 (6 bases). CDR1 is SEHNR, CDR2 FQNEAQ, per germline (reference sequence). V shed 11 bases and J shed 0 bases, with 14 bases lying between them. The CDR3 extends over 13 amino acids. Written as DNA, the CDR3 is TGTGCCTCTCGGGCGGGGAGCTCCTACGAGCAGTACTTC. This encodes CASRAGSSYEQYF.

The CDR3 reads CASSYGGAKGFLVEQYF. DNA of the CDR3: TGTGCCAGCAGCTACGGGGGGGCAAAGGGGTTTCTGGTCGAGCAGTACTTC. This chain links TRBV14 with TRBJ2-7, with 8 bases lining up with TRBD2. Germline V gives CDR1 SGHDN, CDR2 FVKESK. J gave up 6 bases and V 5 bases, and 18 bases lay outside the gene matches. The CDR3 covers 17 residues.

Of note for this clone: The same CDR3 also results from other DNA sequences found in this sample. For the CDR3, the DNA is TGTGCCAGCAGTGACTCGAGCGGGGGGGCAGATACGCAGTATTTT. Translation gives CASSDSSGGADTQYF. The rearrangement uses TRBV6-4 and TRBJ2-3, with 10 positions matching TRBD2. This CDR3 contains 15 residues. CDR1 and CDR2 (germline): MRHNA, SNTAGT. The junction had 1 base not matched to a gene; V was cut back by 0 bases and J by 4 bases.

This clone was picked up a small number of times. The chain has TRBV4-3 and TRBJ1-4; 8 nucleotides agree with TRBD1. After removal of 1 base from V and 7 bases from J, the junction contained 8 bases not matched to a gene. CDR3 length equals 16 residues. Germline V gene sequence: CDR1 LGHNA, CDR2 YSLEER. The CDR3 nucleotides read TGCGCCAGCAGCCAAGGGTCAGGGGGCGGAGCTGAAAAACTGTTTTTT. Translated, it gives CASSQGSGGGAEKLFF.

This chain uses TRBV2 with TRBJ1-3; D ambiguous. V was pared by 6 bases and J by 2 bases, with 14 bases between. Germline CDR1 reads SNHLY; CDR2 reads FYNNEI. The CDR3 covers 15 residues. The CDR3 spells CASSQPQWAGNTIYF. Written as DNA, the CDR3 is TGTGCCAGCAGCCAACCACAGTGGGCTGGAAACACCATATATTTT.

As concerns this clone: A read error may account for a junction end that differs from germline. The chain is built from TRBV7-9 and TRBJ2-6; perhaps TRBD1 as D (6 bases). This CDR3 has 19 residues. In germline, CDR1 is SEHNR, CDR2 FQNEAQ (reference sequence). The CDR3 DNA sequence: TGTTCCAGCAGCTTAGCGTTAGGGGGTTTTAGCTCTGGGGCCAACGTCCTGACTTTC. Residues: CSSSLALGGFSSGANVLTF.

The genes are TRBV13 and TRBJ2-7; 7 bases are shared with TRBD2. Germline V gene sequence: CDR1 PRHDT, CDR2 FYEKMQ (reference sequence). The length of the CDR3 is 17 residues. With V trimmed by 0 bases and J by 7 bases, 15 bases remained unmatched. The CDR3: CASSLGTSLVNEGEQYF. The CDR3 DNA is TGTGCCAGCAGCTTAGGGACTAGCCTAGTTAATGAGGGGGAGCAGTACTTC.

J is TRBJ2-3 and V is TRBV7-9, with D possibly matching TRBD1 (6 bases). The V end was cut by 7 bases, the J end by 6 bases, with 23 bases between. Per the germline V gene, CDR1 is SEHNR and CDR2 is FQNEAQ (reference sequence). This CDR3 comprises 16 residues. This CDR3 is CASTSPSTGPEDTQYF. Written as DNA, the CDR3 is TGTGCCAGCACCTCCCCCTCCACAGGGCCCGAGGATACGCAGTATTTT.

The chain recombines TRBV5-1 with TRBJ2-3; the D is unclear. Germline values: CDR1 SGHRS, CDR2 YFSETQ. The CDR3 has 16 amino acids. V was cut by 0 bases and J by 0 bases, with 11 bases left in between. In DNA form, the CDR3 reads TGCGCCAGCAGCTTGGTCAGGCAGCTTAGCACAGATACGCAGTATTTT. It translates to CASSLVRQLSTDTQYF.

The CDR3 DNA sequence: TGTGCCATCGGCGGGGGCTCCTACGAGCAGTACTTC. Encoded protein: CAIGGGSYEQYF. The chain employs TRBV10-3 and TRBJ2-7; 7 bases align to TRBD2. The germline CDR1 and CDR2 sequences are ENHRY and SYGVKD. The CDR3 totals 12 residues. V trimming: 8 bases; J trimming: 0 bases; junction bases outside the gene matches: 1.

This clone was detected once. The chain combines TRBV18 with TRBJ1-3; D is possibly TRBD1 (6 bases). The V and J ends lost 3 bases and 0 bases respectively, with 9 bases between them. The CDR3 covers 15 residues. Germline V CDR1 and CDR2: KGHSH, LQKENI. This CDR3 reads CASSPLDSSGNTIYF. CDR3 nucleotides: TGTGCCAGCTCACCCCTGGACAGCTCTGGAAACACCATATATTTT.

In this sample, this clone turned up a few times. The chain joins TRBV19 to TRBJ2-7; 7 positions agree with TRBD1. This CDR3 has 13 residues. Trimming removed 5 bases from V and 4 bases from J; junction bases left unmatched: 5. Looked up from germline, CDR1 is LNHDA and CDR2 is SQIVND (reference sequence). CDR3 protein: CASSQGQLYEQYF. The CDR3 DNA sequence: TGTGCCAGTAGTCAGGGACAGCTGTACGAGCAGTACTTC.

V and J are TRBV29-1 and TRBJ1-3, with D possibly TRBD1 on 5 matching bases. Germline V gene lookup returns CDR1 SQVTM and CDR2 ANQGSEA. The CDR3 length is 13 residues. Between the trimmed V and J ends, which lost 4 bases and 3 bases, there was a span of 10 bases. The CDR3 region is CSVGETDGNTIYF. CDR3 sequence (DNA): TGCAGCGTTGGAGAGACAGATGGAAACACCATATATTTT.

The J gene is TRBJ1-4, the V gene TRBV2; no firm D call. From germline, CDR1 is SNHLY and CDR2 FYNNEI. CDR3 length: 15 residues. Trimming removed 5 bases from V and 0 bases from J, with 10 bases in between. DNA for the CDR3: TGTGCCAGCAGTCCATGGGAGACAACTAATGAAAAACTGTTTTTT. Translated, it gives CASSPWETTNEKLFF.

The chain links TRBV27 to TRBJ2-3, with TRBD2 matching 9 bases. This CDR3 is built from 16 residues. The V and J ends lost 5 bases and 2 bases, in that order; junction bases with no gene match: 8. Per germline, CDR1 MNHEY and CDR2 SMNVEV (reference sequence). For the CDR3, the DNA is TGTGCCAGCAGTCCGGCGGCTAGCGGGACCACAGATACGCAGTATTTT. Its protein product is CASSPAASGTTDTQYF.